This T cell receptor beta chain is drawn from a study of cytomegalovirus exposure and HLA in healthy donors. Primers for the PCR totalled 60 Vbeta and 13 Jbeta. The method was immunoSEQ multiplex PCR; TCRdb's version includes in-frame clones alone and lacks a portion of them. The table includes about 82,000 clones, over 65% detected once. Concerning this clone itself: Its target is not known.

Points from the study as a whole: An Asian-associated ancestry cluster reportedly showed fewer N-insertions than the roughly 670-donor mean in a later analysis. Researchers counted roughly 160 TCR beta chains as cytomegalovirus-associated.

Sequenced input: PBMCs. The receptor was isolated from a man between 45 and 60 years old in good health and CMV-seronegative.

The CDR3 DNA follows: TGCGCCAGCAGTGGGGGGGACAGGGCCAATGAGCAGTTCTTC. As protein: CASSGGDRANEQFF. The chain employs TRBV5-1 and TRBJ2-1; 9 bases agree with TRBD1. V shed 5 bases and J 6 bases; nucleotides not matched to a gene: 6. The CDR3 length is 14 residues. Germline V lookup: CDR1 SGHRS, CDR2 YFSETQ.